The T cell receptor (beta chain) under discussion was sequenced for a study of blood T cell repertoires in COVID-19. Overall study: Samples came from the United States, Italy and Spain, spanning acute and convalescent COVID-19. Sources were T cells, B-cell-depleted T cells, or PBMCs; the material itself was cDNA or gDNA.

Germline lookup yields CDR1 MNHEY and CDR2 SMNVEV (reference sequence). Trimming pared 4 bases from V and 2 bases from J, leaving 11 bases between. The length of the CDR3 is 14 residues. TCRdb keeps only in-frame clones here, not all; method: immunoSEQ multiplex PCR. Of about 170,000 clones listed, more than 65% were seen once; the top ten hold about 2.7%. The specimen was peripheral blood. The origin of this receptor is a human donor with acute or convalescent COVID-19. The donor label of this sample is uncertain. The V and J genes are TRBV27 and TRBJ1-2; no firm D call. The CDR3 coding sequence is TGTGCCAGCAGTTCCCTCGGGGTGAACTATGGCTACACCTTC. This encodes CASSSLGVNYGYTF.